This T cell receptor beta chain was sequenced during a study of blood T cell repertoires in COVID-19. As for the study in general: T cells, B-cell-depleted T cells, or PBMCs provided the cDNA or gDNA that served as material.

In the original workflow: Counts of nucleated cells, estimated from reference gene primer amplification, were obtained. Clones were read by immunoSEQ multiplex PCR, and TCRdb kept only the in-frame ones, dropping some. V and J calls and clone size follow that table, whereas D and trimming were derived from the DNA. The table includes roughly 110,000 clones, more than 70% detected once. Germline assignment: CDR1 MDHEN and CDR2 SYDVKM. Trimming shortened V by 3 bases and J by 4 bases, and 13 bases separated the two germline ends. This CDR3 has 15 residues. The rearrangement joins TRBV28 to TRBJ2-1; perhaps TRBD2 as D (6 bases). The sequence was collected from a middle-aged man with active or convalescent COVID-19. The specimen was peripheral blood. Here the CDR3 DNA reads TGTGCCAGCAGTTTGGTAGCGGAAGTATACAATGAGCAGTTCTTC. It specifies CASSLVAEVYNEQFF.